This T cell receptor beta chain was identified in a study of CXCR4 blockade with PD-1 therapy in pancreatic cancer. Overall study findings and caveats: Sequencing covered TCRbeta chains only, not alpha chains. Survival did not correlate with tumor clonality, which averaged approximately 0.15 versus 0.05. Clone frequency correlated with its number of distinct nucleotide rearrangements.

Germline CDR1 is SGHDN and CDR2 is FVKESK. CDR3 size: 15 residues. The V end was cut by 1 base, the J end by 4 bases, with 10 bases between. The data were produced by immunoSEQ multiplex PCR, yet TCRdb's version contains in-frame clones alone and is incomplete. The data hold some 6,200 clones, with 35% to 45% observed a single time. For this clone: The antigen remains unidentified.

The chain couples TRBV14 to TRBJ2-2; weak D call: TRBD2 (6 bases). The origin of this receptor is a human donor with pancreatic ductal adenocarcinoma. Sequencing was performed on tumor tissue. The CDR3 spells CASSQGRVCTGELFF. CDR3 nucleotides: TGTGCCAGCAGCCAAGGGAGGGTTTGCACCGGGGAGCTGTTTTTT.